This T cell receptor (beta chain) was captured in a study of blood T cell repertoires in COVID-19. Assay: immunoSEQ multiplex PCR; the TCRdb copy retains only in-frame clones and omits some. The sample lists about 260,000 clones, approximately 85% occurring once. V was shortened by 3 bases and J by 5 bases, with 11 bases between the two germline ends. This CDR3 has 12 residues. In germline, CDR1 is DFQATT, CDR2 SNEGSKA (reference sequence). The V gene is TRBV20-1, the J gene TRBJ2-7; no definite D call. The clonotype originates from a human donor in a cohort sampled during active COVID-19. Sample: peripheral blood. The CDR3 region has the DNA TGCAGTGCTAGTCCTCAGTTCCACGAGCAGTACTTC. Protein sequence: CSASPQFHEQYF.